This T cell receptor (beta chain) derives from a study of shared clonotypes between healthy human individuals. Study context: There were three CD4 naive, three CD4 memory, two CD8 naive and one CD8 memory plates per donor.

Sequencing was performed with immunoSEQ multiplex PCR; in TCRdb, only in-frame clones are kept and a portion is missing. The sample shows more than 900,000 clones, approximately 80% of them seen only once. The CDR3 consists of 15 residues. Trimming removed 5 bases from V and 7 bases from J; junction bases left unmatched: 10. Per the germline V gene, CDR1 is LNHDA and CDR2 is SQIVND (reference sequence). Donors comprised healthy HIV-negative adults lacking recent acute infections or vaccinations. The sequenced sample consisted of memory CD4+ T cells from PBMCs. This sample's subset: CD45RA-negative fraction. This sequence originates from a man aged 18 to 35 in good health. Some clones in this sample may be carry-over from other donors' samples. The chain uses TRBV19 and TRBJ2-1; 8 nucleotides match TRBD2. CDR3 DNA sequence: TGTGCCAGTAGTCCGCGGGGGCGGGAGGTAAATGAGCAGTTCTTC. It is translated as CASSPRGREVNEQFF.